This entry features one T cell receptor (beta chain) sequence. The antigen remains undetermined. Sequencing was performed with immunoSEQ multiplex PCR; in TCRdb, only in-frame clones are kept and a portion is missing. The repertoire holds about 7,400 clones, 80% seen once, with approximately 40% in the top ten. Unstimulated PBMCs were sorted into CD3+CD4+ and CD3+CD8+ populations. This CDR3 contains 15 residues. J was trimmed by 3 bases and V by 4 bases; bases with no gene match: 9. The germline gives CDR1 MNHEY, CDR2 SVGAGI. The data derive from a study of T cell clones after liver transplantation. Study in general: Draws occurred before transplant, before withdrawal, and after complete or failed withdrawal. Notes on the study in general: Low donor cell numbers restricted donor-reactive repertoire measurement in a couple of subjects. Rather than being deleted, graft donor-reactive T cells may have moved into the graft.

The receptor's source is a human donor who received a liver transplant. The sequenced sample was CD8+ T cells from blood, obtained before liver transplant. The chain joins TRBV6-5 to TRBJ2-7, with 7 bases matching TRBD1. The CDR3: CASSSPTGIYYEQYF. For the CDR3, the DNA is TGTGCCAGCAGTTCCCCGACAGGGATCTACTACGAGCAGTACTTC.